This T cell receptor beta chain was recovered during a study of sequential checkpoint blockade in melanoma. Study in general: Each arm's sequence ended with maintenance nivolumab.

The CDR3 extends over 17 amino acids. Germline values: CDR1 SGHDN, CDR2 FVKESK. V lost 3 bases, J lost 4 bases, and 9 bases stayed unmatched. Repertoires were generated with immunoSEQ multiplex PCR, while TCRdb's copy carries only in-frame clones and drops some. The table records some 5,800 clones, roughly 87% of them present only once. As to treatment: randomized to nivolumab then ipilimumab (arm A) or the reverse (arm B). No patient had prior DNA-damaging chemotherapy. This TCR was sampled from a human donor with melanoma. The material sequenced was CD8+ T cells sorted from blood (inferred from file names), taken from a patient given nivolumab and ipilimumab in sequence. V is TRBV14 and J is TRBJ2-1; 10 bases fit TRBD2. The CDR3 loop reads CASSQGGGTSAYNEQFF. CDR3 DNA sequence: TGTGCCAGCAGCCAGGGCGGGGGGACTAGCGCTTACAATGAGCAGTTCTTC.